Listed below are T cell receptor beta chains from one sample, sequenced in a study of cytomegalovirus exposure and HLA in healthy donors. Method: immunoSEQ multiplex PCR; TCRdb's copy keeps in-frame clones and lacks some. The data contain about 91,000 clones, 64% of them seen just once; the ten biggest clones take up 2% to 2.5%. Sequencing input: PBMCs. These receptors were collected from a human donor in good health. Each CDR3 is given with its conserved first and last residue. Each record gives: clone size, D gene, V gene, J gene, CDR3 DNA, CDR3 protein. The D gene is left open where the match is weak. Clone size is given for some rows only: seen once, a few or many times, or a class if the clone is expanded.

clone_size: .; d_call: .; v_call: TRBV11-1; j_call: TRBJ2-1; cdr3_nt: TGTGCCAGCAGCTCCCGAGGGCGCCCGTACAATGAGCAGTTCTTC; cdr3_aa: CASSSRGRPYNEQFF
clone_size: .; d_call: TRBD2; v_call: TRBV4-1; j_call: TRBJ2-7; cdr3_nt: TGCGCCAGCAGCCAAGGATACATAGCTAGCGGGGCCCCCCTTCTCTACGAGCAGTACTTC; cdr3_aa: CASSQGYIASGAPLLYEQYF
clone_size: once; d_call: TRBD1; v_call: TRBV5-4; j_call: TRBJ1-2; cdr3_nt: TGTGCCAGCAGCTTCGGACAGGGCCCCTATGGCTACACCTTC; cdr3_aa: CASSFGQGPYGYTF
clone_size: .; d_call: .; v_call: TRBV4-1; j_call: TRBJ1-3; cdr3_nt: TGCGCCAGCAGCCAAGTTCCATCTACTGGAAACACCATATATTTT; cdr3_aa: CASSQVPSTGNTIYF
clone_size: .; d_call: .; v_call: TRBV11-3; j_call: TRBJ2-3; cdr3_nt: TGTGCCAGCAGCCTGACAGATACGCAGTATTTT; cdr3_aa: CASSLTDTQYF
clone_size: few; d_call: TRBD1; v_call: TRBV7-8; j_call: TRBJ1-2; cdr3_nt: TGTGCCAGCAGGACCCAGGGGGGACAGACGCGCGTTATGGGGGGCTACACCTTC; cdr3_aa: CASRTQGGQTRVMGGYTF
clone_size: once; d_call: .; v_call: TRBV18; j_call: TRBJ1-2; cdr3_nt: TGTGCCAGCTCACCGGGTGGAGGGACGGCCTATGGCTACACCTTC; cdr3_aa: CASSPGGGTAYGYTF
clone_size: once; d_call: TRBD1; v_call: TRBV10-3; j_call: TRBJ2-2; cdr3_nt: TGTGCCATCAGTGAGACCCGGACAGGGAACACCGGGGAGCTGTTTTTT; cdr3_aa: CAISETRTGNTGELFF
clone_size: .; d_call: TRBD1; v_call: TRBV2; j_call: TRBJ2-1; cdr3_nt: TGTGCCAGCAGTTCCGGGACAGGCCCCTACAATGAGCAGTTCTTC; cdr3_aa: CASSSGTGPYNEQFF
clone_size: .; d_call: TRBD1; v_call: TRBV2; j_call: TRBJ1-2; cdr3_nt: TGTGCCAGCAGTTTGGGACAGCCGTATGGCTACACCTTC; cdr3_aa: CASSLGQPYGYTF
clone_size: .; d_call: .; v_call: TRBV28; j_call: TRBJ2-5; cdr3_nt: TGTGCCAGCAGTTTGCGGGACTTTCAAGAGACCCAGTACTTC; cdr3_aa: CASSLRDFQETQYF
clone_size: .; d_call: TRBD1; v_call: TRBV19; j_call: TRBJ2-3; cdr3_nt: TGTGCCAGTAGTAAAGAGGGGGCAGAAGATACGCAGTATTTT; cdr3_aa: CASSKEGAEDTQYF
clone_size: .; d_call: TRBD2; v_call: TRBV2; j_call: TRBJ2-5; cdr3_nt: TGTGCCAGCAGTGAAGCGCGGGGGGGGCAGACCCAGTACTTC; cdr3_aa: CASSEARGGQTQYF
clone_size: .; d_call: TRBD1; v_call: TRBV7-2; j_call: TRBJ1-6; cdr3_nt: TGTGCCAGCAGCTTTGGACCGACAGGGGGTGGTTCACCCCTCCACTTT; cdr3_aa: CASSFGPTGGGSPLHF
clone_size: .; d_call: TRBD1; v_call: TRBV7-9; j_call: TRBJ2-3; cdr3_nt: TGTGCCAGCAGCTTAAGGGGGCCCCTCACAGATACGCAGTATTTT; cdr3_aa: CASSLRGPLTDTQYF
clone_size: once; d_call: .; v_call: TRBV6-6; j_call: TRBJ2-7; cdr3_nt: TGTGCCAGCAGTTACCCCTCGGGGACCTACGAGCAGTACTTC; cdr3_aa: CASSYPSGTYEQYF
clone_size: .; d_call: .; v_call: TRBV11-2; j_call: TRBJ2-1; cdr3_nt: TGTGCCAGCAGCTTTGAAGGGGAAGGCGAGCAGTTCTTC; cdr3_aa: CASSFEGEGEQFF
clone_size: few; d_call: .; v_call: TRBV5-1; j_call: TRBJ1-6; cdr3_nt: TGCGCCAGCAGCATTGGCCTGGAGTCACCCCTCCACTTT; cdr3_aa: CASSIGLESPLHF
clone_size: .; d_call: TRBD1; v_call: TRBV5-4; j_call: TRBJ1-2; cdr3_nt: TGTGCCAGCAGCGGAGGGGGCAGGGCTTATGGCTACACCTTC; cdr3_aa: CASSGGGRAYGYTF
clone_size: .; d_call: TRBD1; v_call: TRBV19; j_call: TRBJ1-3; cdr3_nt: TGTGCCAGTAGTCCCAGGACAGGGAGTGGAAACACCATATATTTT; cdr3_aa: CASSPRTGSGNTIYF
clone_size: few; d_call: .; v_call: TRBV30; j_call: TRBJ2-7; cdr3_nt: TGTGCCTGGAGTGTCGGGGAATGGGCCTACGAGCAGTACTTC; cdr3_aa: CAWSVGEWAYEQYF
clone_size: .; d_call: .; v_call: TRBV27; j_call: TRBJ1-1; cdr3_nt: TGTGCCAGCAGTTTAGTTTTTGGGGGGTACACTGAAGCTTTCTTT; cdr3_aa: CASSLVFGGYTEAFF
clone_size: few; d_call: .; v_call: TRBV9; j_call: TRBJ2-5; cdr3_nt: TGTGCCAGCAGTCCGGCCCCCGGGAAAGGAGAGACCCAGTACTTC; cdr3_aa: CASSPAPGKGETQYF
clone_size: .; d_call: TRBD2; v_call: TRBV4-3; j_call: TRBJ2-5; cdr3_nt: TGCGCCAGCAGCCGCGAGGGACTAGCCCAAGAGACCCAGTACTTC; cdr3_aa: CASSREGLAQETQYF
clone_size: .; d_call: .; v_call: TRBV4-2; j_call: TRBJ1-1; cdr3_nt: TGTGCCAGCAGCCAAGATGGCAGGAACACTGAAGCTTTCTTT; cdr3_aa: CASSQDGRNTEAFF
clone_size: .; d_call: .; v_call: TRBV2; j_call: TRBJ2-1; cdr3_nt: TGTGCCAGCAGCGTGACTAGTTACAATGAGCAGTTCTTC; cdr3_aa: CASSVTSYNEQFF
clone_size: .; d_call: TRBD2; v_call: TRBV9; j_call: TRBJ2-1; cdr3_nt: TGTGCCAGCAGCGTCACTAGCGGGACGCTCCAGTTCTTC; cdr3_aa: CASSVTSGTLQFF
clone_size: few; d_call: TRBD1; v_call: TRBV9; j_call: TRBJ1-2; cdr3_nt: TGTGCCAGCAGCGCCACAGGGGGCGCAGGTGGCTACACCTTC; cdr3_aa: CASSATGGAGGYTF
clone_size: .; d_call: .; v_call: TRBV29-1; j_call: TRBJ2-3; cdr3_nt: TGCAGCGTTGTAGAGGGGGGGCATGTCATAGATACGCAGTATTTT; cdr3_aa: CSVVEGGHVIDTQYF
clone_size: .; d_call: .; v_call: TRBV28; j_call: TRBJ2-7; cdr3_nt: TGTGCCAGCAGTTCCCCCATGAGGTCCTACGAGCAGTACTTC; cdr3_aa: CASSSPMRSYEQYF
clone_size: .; d_call: .; v_call: TRBV20-1; j_call: TRBJ1-2; cdr3_nt: TGCAGTGCGGCGGGTGTTCCTGGCTACACCTTC; cdr3_aa: CSAAGVPGYTF
clone_size: .; d_call: .; v_call: TRBV9; j_call: TRBJ2-3; cdr3_nt: TGTGCCAGCAGTGTGGCCGTGCAAACCCAAAATACGCAGTATTTT; cdr3_aa: CASSVAVQTQNTQYF
clone_size: once; d_call: TRBD1; v_call: TRBV5-4; j_call: TRBJ2-3; cdr3_nt: TGTGCCAGCAGCGCTACAGGGGTCCCCACAGATACGCAGTATTTT; cdr3_aa: CASSATGVPTDTQYF
clone_size: .; d_call: TRBD1; v_call: TRBV5-4; j_call: TRBJ1-2; cdr3_nt: TGTGCCAGCAGCTTACCGACAGGGGGCGTCTATGGCTACACCTTC; cdr3_aa: CASSLPTGGVYGYTF
clone_size: .; d_call: TRBD1; v_call: TRBV10-3; j_call: TRBJ2-2; cdr3_nt: TGTGCCATCAGTGAGTCGGGACAGGGGAGTGCCGGGGAGCTGTTTTTT; cdr3_aa: CAISESGQGSAGELFF
clone_size: once; d_call: TRBD2; v_call: TRBV6-1; j_call: TRBJ2-7; cdr3_nt: TGTGCCAGCAGTAGCGGGGCGGTCGAGCAGTACTTC; cdr3_aa: CASSSGAVEQYF
clone_size: few; d_call: .; v_call: TRBV2; j_call: TRBJ1-2; cdr3_nt: TGTGCCGGGGGGGGTGCCCCCGGTTCCTATGGCTACACCTTC; cdr3_aa: CAGGGAPGSYGYTF
clone_size: .; d_call: TRBD2; v_call: TRBV5-4; j_call: TRBJ2-3; cdr3_nt: TGTGCCAGCAGCGTGCGTTTAGCGGGGGGTGCAGATACGCAGTATTTT; cdr3_aa: CASSVRLAGGADTQYF